This T cell receptor beta chain derives from a study of blood T cells in healthy people across ages. Study outcomes and limitations: The donors' CMV status was not determined, possibly confounding changes in expanded clonotypes.

Comments on this clonotype: Its antigen is not identified.

Combining a sample-barcoded 5' primer with a J-beta primer mix, a second PCR ran for about 6 to 11 cycles. TCRdb reanalysed the 5' RACE reads using MiXCR and keeps one entry per CDR3 protein. The table records under 2,000,000 distinct CDR3 sequences, 49% of them present only once. The CDR3 extends over 16 amino acids. Germline CDR1 reads SGHTA; CDR2 reads FQGNSA. Trimming at V came to 5 bases and at J to 11 bases, leaving 16 bases not matched to a gene. This sequence was found in a woman aged 40 to 49 in good health. J is TRBJ2-5 and V is TRBV7-2, with 11 bases fitting TRBD2. The specimen was blood. The CDR3 sequence: CASSLGTSGPTGKQYF. The CDR3 DNA reads TGTGCCAGCAGCCTTGGGACTAGCGGCCCGACGGGCAAGCAGTACTTC.